This T cell receptor (beta chain) was found in a study of Graves' ophthalmopathy and Graves' hyperthyroidism. Notes on the study in general: A 13-signature model separated ophthalmopathy from stable hyperthyroidism, around 88% sensitivity, 81.08% specificity. Most expanded clonotypes from thyroid (those above 0.001 frequency) were also found in blood.

RNA served as the template for amplifying TCR beta CDR3 regions. HTBI primers were employed in first-round RT-PCR, then a second-round multiplex PCR followed. Using its own MiXCR run on the multiplex PCR reads, TCRdb lists one record per CDR3 protein. The repertoire holds roughly 610,000 distinct CDR3 sequences, with about 20% as singletons. This clonotype was observed many times. The antigen is not known. Ineligible for inclusion were patients with other autoimmune diseases, uncontrolled infections, pregnancy or lactation. V was pared by 5 bases and J by 7 bases, with 18 bases between. The CDR3 spans 14 residues. Germline values: CDR1 SGHAT, CDR2 FQDESV (reference sequence).

The source is a woman aged 18-35 years with stable Graves' hyperthyroidism. Some clones in this sample may be carry-over from other donors' samples. The sequenced sample was peripheral blood. The chain employs TRBV11-1 and TRBJ2-7, with D maybe TRBD2 (5 bases). The CDR3 nucleotides read TGTGCCAGCAGCCACGAAGGCGCCTGGGAGGAGCAGTACTTC. It translates to CASSHEGAWEEQYF.